This T cell receptor beta chain was obtained from a study of blood T cell repertoires in COVID-19. The junction had 5 bases not matched to a gene; V was cut back by 6 bases and J by 0 bases. Germline lookup yields CDR1 SNHLY and CDR2 FYNNEI. The CDR3 is 16 amino acids. The repertoire was sequenced with immunoSEQ multiplex PCR; TCRdb's copy has only in-frame clones and lacks some. The sample has about 320,000 clones, over 85% seen once. The receptor comes from a man aged 55 to 70 who had recovered from COVID-19. Sequencing was carried out using PBMCs or T cells enriched from blood (not recorded which). The chain joins TRBV2 to TRBJ2-1, with TRBD2 identical over 10 bases. CDR3 protein: CASSFRLAGSYNEQFF. DNA of the CDR3: TGTGCCAGCAGCTTCCGACTAGCGGGCTCCTACAATGAGCAGTTCTTC.